This TCR beta chain was profiled in a study of follicular helper T cells after annual influenza vaccination (dated by TCRdb to about 2017). About the study as a whole: Blood was collected on days 0, 7 and 28 after each seasonal influenza vaccination. To study recall of cTfh clones, some subjects were followed through successive annual vaccinations in the 2013-2014, 2014-2015 and 2015-2016 seasons. One week after vaccination, a second recruited cohort of roughly 12 subjects (Table S1) displayed a similar ICOS+CD38+ cTfh response. Multi-year samples were available for six subjects, with four spanning two vaccination seasons and two spanning three seasons. The 2015 samples were processed right after collection, while the 2013-2014 samples were cryopreserved. Here is what the overall study found, with its caveats: Rare clonotypes could not be sampled because productive TCRB sequences were recovered from only about 10-21% of the analyzed cells. With successive annual vaccinations, a recurrent oligoclonal ICOS+CD38+ cTfh response was recalled, and this response contained tetramer and AIM influenza-specific clonotypes. ICOS+CD38+ cTfh clonality correlated with the frequency of that population, and its change correlated with the change in circulating plasmablast frequency. Day 7 ICOS+CD38+ clones were most often found later in ICOS-CD38- cTfh, suggesting that subset may serve as a memory reservoir.

Libraries were made using the immunoSEQ multiplex PCR assay. Adaptive Biotechnologies carried out TCRB amplification, library preparation, sequencing and preliminary bioinformatics at Survey level resolution. For TCRB sequencing, genomic DNA from the sorted cTfh populations was amplified by multiplex PCR. Per the source publication's procedure: Clonality was computed in R as 1 minus normalized Shannon entropy; the Gini index was calculated with the R package ineq. Overlap score was the summed counts of shared sequences divided by total counts of all sequences in both compared samples. The significance of shared clonotypes was tested with Fisher's exact test, assuming a theoretical repertoire of 10^7 TCRB sequences. The immuneACCESS repertoire file appears here via TCRdb, limited to in-frame rearrangements. These files lack a portion of the clones; in checked studies, under half of the deficit traces to unresolved V genes, and the cause of the others is not known. D and trimming were read from the DNA, whereas the V and J calls and clone size are those reported in that table. The sample table contains about 2,700 clones; only one count was recorded for more than 60% of them. The ten largest make up 1.5% of the sample.

Remarks on this clone: Its antigen remains unidentified. No qualities accompany the bases; no much larger clone lies one base away.

In light of the paper, this sample's time point label describes: 2014-2015 season, pre-vaccination. Adults received seasonal inactivated influenza vaccine (Fluvarix), and TCRB sequencing tracked sorted blood CD4 subsets before and after vaccination. To be eligible, subjects had to live in the community and must not have received influenza vaccine in the previous 6 months. Subjects were excluded for influenza vaccine contraindications, substance abuse, HIV/AIDS, active malignancy, immunomodulatory medication, or active illness such as respiratory infection. Between 40 and 100 mL of blood was sampled per time point. Non-naive CD4+CXCR5+PD-1+ cells were defined as circulating Tfh and were sorted into ICOS+CD38+ and ICOS-CD38- fractions. Either Ficoll-Paque PLUS or SepMate separation was used to isolate PBMC. Before DNA extraction, cell subsets were sorted from PBMC on a BD FACS Aria. V trim: 0 bases; J trim: 1 base; unmatched bases: 2. From the germline V gene, CDR1 is SGHTS and CDR2 is YDEGEE. The CDR3 holds 15 amino acids from the cysteine to the phenylalanine. The sequence is cut down to CDR3 DNA, 45 bases in frame from base 1.

Source: CXCR5+ CD38- circulating T follicular helper cells from blood, taken on the day of influenza vaccination. This sample's cell subset or site label indicates: circulating Tfh, non-naive CD4+CXCR5+PD-1+ (ICOS+CD38+ or ICOS-CD38-). The chain is encoded by TRBV5-8 joined to TRBJ2-3; 7 central bases correspond to TRBD2. The source of this sequence is an adult who received the influenza vaccine. The nucleotides read TGTGCCAGCAGCTTGGCGCTAGCGGGCACAGATACGCAGTATTTT. It translates to CASSLALAGTDTQYF.